The 20 T cell receptor beta chains presented below share a single source sample, sequenced in a study of cytomegalovirus exposure and HLA in healthy donors. The PCR employed 60 Vbeta primers together with 13 Jbeta primers. TCRdb's copy holds only in-frame clones and misses some; the assay was immunoSEQ multiplex PCR. The table shows 80,000 or so clones, with over 9.5% occurring only once. The specimen sequenced was PBMCs. The receptors shown here come from a man between 60 and 70 years old in good health and CMV-seropositive.

V is TRBV6-1 and J is TRBJ2-3, with D uncertain. CDR3 length: 13 amino acids. V shed 6 bases and J shed 4 bases, with 11 bases lying between them. Germline V gene data show CDR1 as MNHNS and CDR2 as SASEGT. The CDR3 region is CASSANTPDTQYF. CDR3 DNA sequence: TGTGCCAGCAGCGCCAATACACCAGATACGCAGTATTTT.

This clone came up a few times. This rearrangement joins TRBV15 to TRBJ2-1; 13 positions agree with TRBD2. The CDR3 runs 18 residues. With V trimmed by 0 bases and J by 8 bases, 10 bases remained unmatched. In germline, CDR1 is LNHNV, CDR2 YYDKDF (reference sequence). CDR3 in DNA: TGTGCCACCAGCAGAGATGCAGGACTAGCGGGAGAATTCTATGAGCAGTTCTTC. Encoded protein: CATSRDAGLAGEFYEQFF.

The V gene is TRBV30, the J gene TRBJ1-1, with no clear D. The CDR3 has 14 amino acids. With 4 bases removed from V and 0 bases from J, the gap between germline ends came to 12 bases. Germline CDR1 and CDR2: GTSNPN and SVGIG (reference sequence). The CDR3 loop reads CAWNAGRVNTEAFF. CDR3 coding DNA: TGTGCCTGGAACGCCGGTAGAGTGAACACTGAAGCTTTCTTT.

This clone was seen more than once but under ten times. The chain's CDR3 is CASSELAGGYNEQFF. The CDR3 DNA is TGTGCCAGCAGTGAGCTAGCGGGAGGGTACAATGAGCAGTTCTTC. This chain uses TRBV2 with TRBJ2-1; TRBD2 matches 12 bases. V was pared by 3 bases and J by 4 bases, with 1 base of the junction left unmatched. The CDR3 sequence is 15 residues long. The germline V gene encodes CDR1 SNHLY and CDR2 FYNNEI.

The chain links TRBV5-6 to TRBJ2-7; D might be TRBD1 (5 bases). This CDR3 comprises 14 residues. V lost 2 bases to trimming and J lost 6 bases, with 15 bases between them. CDR1 SGHDT and CDR2 YYEEEE come from the germline V gene. In nucleotides, the CDR3 is TGTGCCAGCAGCTTAAACCCTGGGGCCGGCGAGCAGTACGTC. This encodes CASSLNPGAGEQYV.

This rearrangement joins TRBV5-1 to TRBJ1-3; the D is unclear. The CDR3 consists of 14 residues. Germline V gene lookup returns CDR1 SGHRS and CDR2 YFSETQ. Between the trimmed V and J ends, which lost 0 bases and 0 bases, there was a span of 4 bases. CDR3 in DNA: TGCGCCAGCAGCTTGGCCAGCTCTGGAAACACCATATATTTT. Its translation: CASSLASSGNTIYF.

This clone was counted between two and nine times. The rearrangement uses TRBV6-5 and TRBJ2-3, with 10 bases that match TRBD2. The germline CDR1 and CDR2 sequences are MNHEY and SVGAGI. This CDR3 is 14 amino acids long. With 6 bases clipped from V and 9 bases from J, the junction kept 9 bases outside the gene matches. This CDR3 is CASSPWTSGQTQYF. CDR3 sequence (DNA): TGTGCCAGCAGCCCCTGGACTAGCGGACAAACGCAGTATTTT.

The genes are TRBV18 and TRBJ2-3, with 10 bases fitting TRBD2. The CDR3 contains 16 residues. V was pared by 1 base and J by 1 base, with 2 bases of the junction left unmatched. Germline V gene sequence: CDR1 KGHSH, CDR2 LQKENI. DNA for the CDR3: TGTGCCAGCTCACCACGAACTAGCGGGGGCACAGATACGCAGTATTTT. This codes for CASSPRTSGGTDTQYF.

The sample holds a few counts of this clone. The V and J genes are TRBV28 and TRBJ1-2, with D perhaps TRBD1 (5 bases). This CDR3 is built from 13 residues. Deletions cut 6 bases from V and 3 bases from J, with 11 bases between. Germline CDR1 and CDR2: MDHEN and SYDVKM. DNA for the CDR3: TGTGCCAGCAGGCCGGGGGGAGACTATGGCTACACCTTC. It encodes CASRPGGDYGYTF.

This clone showed up just a few times. The V and J genes are TRBV11-1 and TRBJ2-4; 7 nucleotides match TRBD2. There are 16 residues in the CDR3. The germline V gene has CDR1 SGHAT and CDR2 FQDESV (reference sequence). V shed 2 bases and J 1 base; nucleotides not matched to a gene: 5. CDR3 DNA: TGTGCCAGCAGCTTAAGAGGGGAGGGGGCCAAAAACATTCAGTACTTC. Protein: CASSLRGEGAKNIQYF.

The chain couples TRBV19 to TRBJ2-1; no firm D call. In germline, CDR1 is LNHDA, CDR2 SQIVND (reference sequence). Trimming removed 5 bases at V and 0 bases at J, with 8 bases between. The CDR3 has 14 amino acids. CDR3 sequence (DNA): TGTGCCAGTAGTGCCGTTAGCTCCTACAATGAGCAGTTCTTC. This sequence encodes CASSAVSSYNEQFF.

Regarding this clone: Other nucleotide sequences in the sample specify the same CDR3. The V call is TRBV5-1, the J call TRBJ1-1; weak D call: TRBD1 (6 bases). Germline CDR1 SGHRS, CDR2 YFSETQ. The CDR3 consists of 14 residues. Trimming pared 4 bases from V and 1 base from J, leaving 11 bases between. CDR3 sequence reads: CASSPLQGNTEAFF. CDR3 in DNA: TGCGCCAGCAGCCCATTACAGGGGAACACTGAAGCTTTCTTT.

This clone was found a few times. The CDR3 protein is CASSFRRVSNQPQHF. Here the CDR3 DNA reads TGTGCCAGCTCCTTTAGGAGGGTCAGCAATCAGCCCCAGCATTTT. The chain combines TRBV28 with TRBJ1-5, with D hard to call. CDR3 length equals 15 residues. V was trimmed by 8 bases and J by 1 base, leaving 15 bases between them. CDR1 and CDR2 (germline): MDHEN, SYDVKM.

This clone was seen only a few times. J is TRBJ2-1 and V is TRBV6-4; TRBD2 matches 11 bases. The germline gives CDR1 MRHNA, CDR2 SNTAGT. V shed 8 bases, J shed 10 bases, and the junction held 13 bases outside the gene matches. The CDR3 spans 15 residues. The DNA of the CDR3 is TGTGCCAGCCCCATACTAGCGGGAGCGGAGGGGGAGCAGTTCTTC. This encodes CASPILAGAEGEQFF.

The J gene is TRBJ2-1, the V gene TRBV5-1; 14 nucleotides agree with TRBD2. The CDR3 length is 16 residues. Trimming at V came to 2 bases and at J to 7 bases, leaving 5 bases not matched to a gene. Germline V gives CDR1 SGHRS, CDR2 YFSETQ. This CDR3 is CASSFGTSGSNNEQFF. The CDR3 DNA follows: TGCGCCAGCAGCTTTGGGACTAGCGGGAGTAATAATGAGCAGTTCTTC.

This clone was observed a few times. CDR3 sequence: CASSQVGDTSFPQHF. The CDR3 DNA is TGCGCCAGCAGCCAGGTAGGGGACACAAGTTTCCCCCAGCATTTT. The chain employs TRBV4-1 and TRBJ1-5; tentatively, D is TRBD1 (6 bases). Germline V lookup: CDR1 MGHRA, CDR2 YSYEKL. V lost 3 bases and J 10 bases, leaving 19 bases between the germline ends. This CDR3 is 15 amino acids long.

This clone turned up a few times. The V gene is TRBV6-1, the J gene TRBJ1-2; TRBD1 is a possible D gene (6 bases). The CDR3 loop spans 15 amino acids. Germline V gene sequence: CDR1 MNHNS, CDR2 SASEGT. V lost 2 bases, J lost 2 bases, and 12 bases lay in between. The CDR3, as DNA: TGTGCCAGCAGTGAACCCGGGACATTCAACTATGGCTACACCTTC. Translating gives CASSEPGTFNYGYTF.

This clone was seen a handful of times. At one of its ends the junction is not consistent with the germline gene, which may arise from a read error. The chain combines TRBV6-6 with TRBJ1-3; TRBD1 might be the D (5 bases). The germline CDR1 and CDR2 sequences are MNHNY and SVGAGI (reference sequence). The CDR3 consists of 14 residues. The CDR3 spells CATLTAASGSTIYF. In nucleotides, the CDR3 is TGTGCCACCTTGACAGCCGCCTCTGGAAGCACCATATATTTT.

In DNA, the CDR3 is TGTGCCAGCAGTTCTCGGCCGGGACAGGGGTCTGGGGCCAACGTCCTGACTTTC. Protein product: CASSSRPGQGSGANVLTF. The chain couples TRBV28 to TRBJ2-6, with TRBD1 matching 10 bases. Germline CDR1 reads MDHEN; CDR2 reads SYDVKM. This CDR3 spans 18 amino acids. Trimming took 4 bases from V and 1 from J; bases not matched to a gene: 7. The full variable domain, rest sourced from reference TRBV28 and TRBJ2-6, is DVKVTQSSRYLVKRTGEKVFLECVQDMDHENMFWYRQDPGLGLRLIYFSYDVKMKEKGDIPEGYSVSREKKERFSLILESASTNQTSMYLCASSSRPGQGSGANVLTFGAGSRLTVL.

The chain uses TRBV5-1 and TRBJ1-3; D gene ambiguous. V dropped 0 bases and J dropped 4 bases, with 5 bases sitting between them. This CDR3 region has 13 residues. Germline loops: CDR1 SGHRS, CDR2 YFSETQ. CDR3: CASSLDLGNTIYF. CDR3 DNA: TGCGCCAGCAGCTTGGATCTGGGAAACACCATATATTTT. Filled out from reference TRBV5-1 and TRBJ1-3, the complete variable domain reads KAGVTQTPRYLIKTRGQQVTLSCSPISGHRSVSWYQQTPGQGLQFLFEYFSETQRNKGNFPGRFSGRQFSNSRSEMNVSTLELGDSALYLCASSLDLGNTIYFGEGSWLTVV.